This TCR beta chain was recovered during a study of blood T cell repertoires in COVID-19. As for the study in general: COVID-19 samples from acute and convalescent phases originated in the United States, Italy and Spain. PBMCs, B-cell-depleted T cells, or T cells provided the cDNA or gDNA that made up the material.

Generated by immunoSEQ multiplex PCR, the TCRdb table keeps only in-frame clones and is missing some. The repertoire includes around 170,000 clones, 86% of them detected once, and about 7.3% sits in the top ten. Deletions cut 1 base from V and 4 bases from J, with 10 bases between. Germline V CDR1 and CDR2: LGHNA, YNFKEQ. The CDR3 spans 14 residues. This TCR came from a man aged 50 to 60 with active or convalescent COVID-19. This chain uses TRBV4-2 with TRBJ1-1; D may be TRBD1 (6 bases). Sample: peripheral blood. The DNA for the CDR3 is TGTGCCAGCAGCCAAGGGACAGTCGGCACTGAAGCTTTCTTT. The encoded protein is CASSQGTVGTEAFF.